Sequencing of this T cell receptor beta chain was carried out in a study of OX40 agonist ivuxolimab in advanced cancers. The data were produced by immunoSEQ multiplex PCR, yet TCRdb's version contains in-frame clones alone and is incomplete. The sample includes about 58,000 clones, roughly 87% of them seen just once. The CDR3 is 12 amino acids. Germline V gene lookup returns CDR1 MNHEY and CDR2 SMNVEV (reference sequence). The V end lost 7 bases, the J end lost 3 bases, and 9 bases lay between the germline ends. The chain joins TRBV27 to TRBJ2-5; D gene uncertain. The TCR was taken from an adult with an advanced solid tumor such as melanoma, head and neck, liver or kidney cancer. The sample here was CD4+ or CD8+ T cells sorted from blood, taken in a trial of the OX40 agonist ivuxolimab. The CDR3 nucleotides are TGTGCCAGCATCACCCGAGAAGAGACCCAGTACTTC. Translated, it gives CASITREETQYF.